Each of the 4 T cell receptor beta chains below was sequenced from the same sample in a study of blood T cell repertoires in COVID-19. The method was immunoSEQ multiplex PCR; TCRdb's version includes in-frame clones alone and lacks a portion of them. The table includes about 250,000 clones, approximately 85% detected once. The sequenced sample consisted of peripheral blood. These receptor sequences come from a man aged 50-60 years with COVID-19, enrolled during active disease.

The chain employs TRBV28 and TRBJ2-3; 8 nucleotides line up with TRBD2. The trim removed 10 bases at V and 0 bases at J, leaving 12 bases unmatched. The CDR3 covers 16 residues. Looked up from germline, CDR1 is MDHEN and CDR2 is SYDVKM. As DNA, the CDR3 is TGTGCCACCCGAGTGTCCGCGGGGGGAAGCACAGATACGCAGTATTTT. Protein product: CATRVSAGGSTDTQYF.

The chain employs TRBV10-3 and TRBJ1-2; 7 bases are shared with TRBD1. The CDR3 runs to 14 residues. CDR1 and CDR2 (germline): ENHRY, SYGVKD. Trimming removed 0 bases from V and 5 bases from J; junction bases left unmatched: 3. The CDR3 reads CAISESGQRYGYTF. The CDR3 region has the DNA TGTGCCATCAGTGAGTCGGGACAGCGTTATGGCTACACCTTC.

The V and J genes are TRBV7-9 and TRBJ2-5; 10 bases fit TRBD2. The trim removed 5 bases at V and 0 bases at J, leaving 6 bases unmatched. The CDR3 runs 16 residues. Germline values: CDR1 SEHNR, CDR2 FQNEAQ (reference sequence). Here the CDR3 reads CASSRRSGGYQETQYF. The CDR3 bases are TGTGCCAGCAGCCGACGTAGCGGGGGGTACCAAGAGACCCAGTACTTC. The full variable domain, rest sourced from reference TRBV7-9 and TRBJ2-5, is DTGVSQNPRHKITKRGQNVTFRCDPISEHNRLYWYRQTLGQGPEFLTYFQNEAQLEKSRLLSDRFSAERPKGSFSTLEIQRTEQGDSAMYLCASSRRSGGYQETQYFGPGTRLLVL.

J is TRBJ2-1 and V is TRBV28; 8 bases agree with TRBD1. The CDR3 sequence is 15 residues long. The germline V gene encodes CDR1 MDHEN and CDR2 SYDVKM. Trimming removed 5 bases from V and 5 bases from J; junction bases left unmatched: 8. CDR3 in amino acids: CASSHSGQGNNEQFF. The CDR3 DNA is TGTGCCAGCAGTCACTCTGGACAGGGTAACAATGAGCAGTTCTTC. Together with reference TRBV28 and TRBJ2-1, the CDR3 gives the full variable domain: DVKVTQSSRYLVKRTGEKVFLECVQDMDHENMFWYRQDPGLGLRLIYFSYDVKMKEKGDIPEGYSVSREKKERFSLILESASTNQTSMYLCASSHSGQGNNEQFFGPGTRLTVL.